Below, 32 T cell receptor beta chains from the same sample are listed, as sequenced in a study of CD8+ T cells in alopecia areata. RNA, once extracted, was reverse transcribed into cDNA for use as the sequencing template. The table came from immunoSEQ multiplex PCR; TCRdb's copy has only in-frame clones and leaves some out. The data list around 100,000 clones, none observed once; around a fifth falls to the top ten. The sample comprised lesional skin. These receptors came from a C3H/HeJ mouse with alopecia areata. Mouse strain MHC haplotype: H2-k.

This clone appeared a few times. The gene symbols are mouse symbols. The read ends 4 residues shy of where the CDR3 ends; the end is completed using the germline J gene. V usage is TRBV19 and J usage is TRBJ1-2, with 7 nucleotides matching TRBD1. CDR3 size: 13 residues. Germline V gene lookup returns CDR1 FNHDT and CDR2 SITEND (reference sequence). CDR3 DNA (partial): TGTGCCAGCAGTATTTGGACAGGTGGC. Protein product: CASSIWTGG. Given in full, the CDR3 is CASSIWTGGDYTF.

This clone was found many times. Genes and germline come from the mouse. The CDR3 end lies 4 residues beyond the end of the read and is filled in from the germline J gene. V gene TRBV1 combines with J gene TRBJ2-1, with 11 bases identical to TRBD1. The length of the CDR3 is 14 residues. Trimming cost V 4 bases and J 6 bases; bases outside gene matches: 2. CDR1 and CDR2 (germline): NSQYPW, LRSPGD (reference sequence). The sequenced CDR3 bases are TGCACCTGCAGTGAGGACAGGGGGCTTGCT. As protein: CTCSEDRGLA. The CDR3 in full is CTCSEDRGLAEQFF.

Points on this clone: Gene and germline names: mouse. The read finishes 4 residues shy of the CDR3 end, and the germline J gene is used to complete it. The chain couples TRBV13-3 to TRBJ2-5; 9 bases are a match to TRBD1. The V and J ends lost 0 bases and 0 bases, in that order; junction bases with no gene match: 2. The CDR3 has 16 residues. CDR1 and CDR2 (germline): NNHDY, SYVADS. The CDR3 DNA, read in part, is TGTGCCAGCAGTGATGATGGGACAGGGAACCAAGAC. The encoded protein is CASSDDGTGNQD. The complete CDR3 reads CASSDDGTGNQDTQYF. The whole variable domain, filled in from reference TRBV13-3 and TRBJ2-5, reads EAAVTQSPRSKVAVTGGKVTLSCHQTNNHDYMYWYRQDTGHGLRLIHYSYVADSTEKGDIPDGYKASRPSQENFSLILELASLSQTAVYFCASSDDGTGNQDTQYFGPGTRLLVL.

On this clone: The genes are named according to mouse. The CDR3 goes on 4 residues after the read ends, and that part is filled in from the germline J gene. The chain carries TRBV31 and TRBJ2-1; 12 nucleotides match TRBD2. Germline trimming cut 1 base from V and 6 bases from J; bases unmatched to any gene: 4. Germline CDR1 reads GKSSPN; CDR2 reads SITVG. The CDR3 loop spans 15 amino acids. CDR3 in amino acids: CAWSRGTGGLAEQFF. The CDR3 bases that were read are TGTGCCTGGAGTCGAGGGACTGGGGGGCTTGCT. Drawing the rest from reference TRBV31 and TRBJ2-1, the complete variable domain is AQTIHQWPVAEIKAVGSPLSLGCTIKGKSSPNLYWYWQATGGTLQQLFYSITVGQVESVVQLNLSASRPKDDQFILSTEKLLLSHSGFYLCAWSRGTGGLAEQFFGPGTRLTVL.

This clone was detected a few times. Gene names are the mouse ones. The observed sequence ends 4 residues before the CDR3 terminus, with the missing tail filled in from the germline J gene. The chain joins TRBV13-3 to TRBJ2-1, with D perhaps TRBD2 (5 bases). The CDR3 extends over 13 amino acids. CDR1 and CDR2 (germline): NNHDY, SYVADS. Incomplete CDR3 DNA: TGTGCCAGCAGTGATGTGGGGAGCGCT. This codes for CASSDVGSA. The CDR3 as a whole reads CASSDVGSAEQFF.

This clone was recorded many times. Gene labels here are mouse ones. The read ends 4 residues shy of where the CDR3 ends; the end is completed using the germline J gene. The chain carries TRBV19 and TRBJ2-7, with TRBD1 identical over 8 bases. The V gene's germline CDR1 is FNHDT and CDR2 SITEND (reference sequence). V lost 4 bases and J lost 0; bases outside the gene matches: 6. The CDR3 covers 15 residues. CDR3 sequence reads: CASSQTGASSYEQYF. CDR3 DNA (partial): TGTGCCAGCAGTCAGACAGGGGCGAGCTCCTAT.

There are a few counts of this clone. Mouse names are used for the genes. The covered CDR3 bases are TGTGCCAGCAGTCTCCGGGACAGGGTCAACACA. As protein: CASSLRDRVNT. The entire CDR3 sequence reads CASSLRDRVNTEVFF. The chain couples TRBV13-3 to TRBJ1-1; 9 positions match TRBD1. From the germline J gene comes the end of the CDR3, since the read stops 4 residues before it. The J segment lost 2 bases and the V segment lost 4 bases, leaving 6 bases of the junction unmatched. The germline V gene has CDR1 NNHDY and CDR2 SYVADS. CDR3 length equals 15 residues.

This clone was counted only a few times. Mouse names are used for the genes. The missing CDR3 end, 4 residues past where the read stops, is filled in from the germline J gene. J is TRBJ2-4 and V is TRBV13-3; 8 bases map to TRBD2. Losses at the gene ends were 0 bases for V and 2 bases for J; bases not matched to a gene: 5. Germline lookup yields CDR1 NNHDY and CDR2 SYVADS. The CDR3 has 16 residues. The CDR3 reads CASSDGWGANQNTLYF. The sequenced part of the CDR3 DNA is TGTGCCAGCAGTGATGGCTGGGGGGCGAATCAAAAC.

Only a few counts were recorded for this clone. Gene names refer to mouse genes. Read sequence stops 4 residues before the CDR3 end, and the germline J gene provides the missing end. The chain links TRBV19 to TRBJ2-4, with D maybe TRBD1 (5 bases). Trimming pared 3 bases from V and 2 bases from J, leaving 7 bases between. CDR1 and CDR2 from the germline V gene are FNHDT and SITEND (reference sequence). CDR3 size: 13 residues. Partial CDR3 DNA: TGTGCCAGCAGTACAGGGTCTCAAAAC. Its protein is CASSTGSQN. The full CDR3 protein reads CASSTGSQNTLYF.

The table lists this clone with a few counts. These gene names are mouse names. The read falls 4 residues short of the CDR3 end, and the missing part is taken from the germline J gene. The V call is TRBV13-3, the J call TRBJ2-7; TRBD1 might be the D (6 bases). The CDR3 length is 15 residues. Germline-derived CDR1 and CDR2 are NNHDY and SYVADS. V was clipped by 3 bases and J by 0 bases, with 13 bases between them. The CDR3 here is CASSAGALSSYEQYF. The covered CDR3 bases are TGTGCCAGCAGTGCAGGGGCCCTTAGCTCCTAT.

This clone was seen a few times. Gene names refer to mouse genes. The read ends 4 residues shy of where the CDR3 ends; the end is completed using the germline J gene. The chain links TRBV1 to TRBJ1-4; 9 nucleotides align to TRBD1. Germline V gene data show CDR1 as NSQYPW and CDR2 as LRSPGD (reference sequence). V lost 0 bases, J lost 4 bases, and 3 bases stayed unmatched. The CDR3 is made up of 16 amino acids. The part of the CDR3 DNA that was read is TGCACCTGCAGTGCAGAACAGGGGGCGGACAACGAA. It encodes CTCSAEQGADNE. The whole CDR3 reads CTCSAEQGADNERLFF.

In its sample, this clone was seen many times. Germline and genes here are mouse. From the germline J gene comes the end of the CDR3, since the read stops 4 residues before it. This chain connects TRBV13-3 to TRBJ2-1; 11 positions agree with TRBD1. Germline-derived CDR1 and CDR2 are NNHDY and SYVADS. The CDR3 sequence is 14 residues long. Trimming removed 7 bases from V and 4 bases from J; junction bases left unmatched: 4. The CDR3 bases that were read are TGTGCCAGCGCCGGGACAGGGGGGTATGCT. It yields the protein CASAGTGGYA. The full CDR3 is CASAGTGGYAEQFF.

This clone was found a few times. The genes and germline here are from mouse. The CDR3 extends 4 residues past the end of the read, so its final part is completed from the germline J gene. The J gene is TRBJ1-1, the V gene TRBV13-1; the D gene is possibly TRBD1 (5 bases). The CDR3 is 12 residues long. Looked up from germline, CDR1 is NSHNY and CDR2 is SYGAGN. The CDR3 reads CASSDAQGEVFF. Partial CDR3 DNA: TGTGCCAGCAGTGATGCCCAGGGA.

This clone appeared a few times. Genes and germline come from the mouse. The read terminates 4 residues ahead of where the CDR3 ends, so the germline J gene completes it. The chain is built from TRBV1 and TRBJ2-1, with D maybe TRBD1 (6 bases). Germline V gene sequence: CDR1 NSQYPW, CDR2 LRSPGD (reference sequence). V was pared by 0 bases and J by 1 base, with 13 bases between. This CDR3 has 17 residues. This CDR3 is CTCSADPPGQNYAEQFF. The sequenced CDR3 bases are TGCACCTGCAGTGCAGATCCCCCGGGACAAAACTATGCT.

Many counts were recorded for this clone. Germline and genes here are mouse. The read ends 4 residues early relative to the CDR3; the germline J gene fills the gap. The J gene is TRBJ1-4, the V gene TRBV13-3; TRBD1 matches 8 bases. CDR3 length: 15 residues. Germline values: CDR1 NNHDY, CDR2 SYVADS. Trimming cost V 4 bases and J 4 bases; bases outside gene matches: 6. CDR3 bases read: TGTGCCAGCAGTCCCCGGGACAGGAACAACGAA. Amino acids: CASSPRDRNNE. The full CDR3 is CASSPRDRNNERLFF.

With respect to this clone: The gene names given are mouse names. The read terminates 4 residues ahead of where the CDR3 ends, so the germline J gene completes it. The rearrangement joins TRBV5 to TRBJ2-1; 12 nucleotides align to TRBD2. Losses at the gene ends were 2 bases for V and 6 bases for J; bases not matched to a gene: 2. Germline V gene sequence: CDR1 LGHNA, CDR2 YNLKQL (reference sequence). This CDR3 contains 15 residues. The CDR3 loop reads CASSQRLGGLAEQFF. The DNA read from the CDR3 is TGTGCCAGCAGCCAACGACTGGGGGGGCTTGCT.

On this clone itself: Gene names and germline match the mouse. The read ends 4 residues shy of where the CDR3 ends; the end is completed using the germline J gene. The chain is built from TRBV13-3 and TRBJ2-5; 7 nucleotides match TRBD2. Germline lookup yields CDR1 NNHDY and CDR2 SYVADS. The CDR3 contains 13 residues. CDR3 bases read: TGTGCCAGCAGCCCGGGACTGCGAGAC. Protein: CASSPGLRD. The whole CDR3 protein is CASSPGLRDTQYF. The full variable domain, its missing parts supplied by reference TRBV13-3 and TRBJ2-5, is EAAVTQSPRSKVAVTGGKVTLSCHQTNNHDYMYWYRQDTGHGLRLIHYSYVADSTEKGDIPDGYKASRPSQENFSLILELASLSQTAVYFCASSPGLRDTQYFGPGTRLLVL.

This clone occurred many times. Mouse germline and gene names are used. The read terminates 4 residues ahead of where the CDR3 ends, so the germline J gene completes it. This chain connects TRBV13-3 to TRBJ2-3; 14 nucleotides match TRBD2. The CDR3 loop spans 16 amino acids. Germline CDR1 is NNHDY and CDR2 is SYVADS. V shed 5 bases and J 1 base; nucleotides not matched to a gene: 3. CDR3 loop: CASRGLGGRGAETLYF. The CDR3 DNA, read in part, is TGTGCCAGCAGGGGACTGGGGGGGCGCGGTGCAGAA.

Comment on this clone: The listed genes are named as in mouse. The CDR3 extends 4 residues past the end of the read, so its final part is completed from the germline J gene. The V and J genes are TRBV16 and TRBJ2-3; D may be TRBD2 (5 bases). CDR1 and CDR2 from the germline V gene are SGHSA and FRNQAP. This CDR3 is built from 15 residues. Trimming removed 4 bases from V and 0 bases from J, with 11 bases in between. CDR3 sequence reads: CASSSLGTSAETLYF. Incomplete CDR3 DNA: TGTGCAAGCAGCTCCCTGGGAACTAGTGCAGAA.

This clone turned up a few times. All gene names here are mouse names. The read ends 4 residues before the CDR3 terminus; that terminus is restored from the germline J gene. The chain joins TRBV14 to TRBJ2-3, with TRBD1 as a possible D gene (6 bases). The CDR3 spans 15 residues. Trimming shortened V by 3 bases and J by 1 base, and 12 bases separated the two germline ends. Germline V gives CDR1 SGHDT, CDR2 FRDEAV. The sequenced CDR3 bases are TGTGCCAGCAGTTCCAGGGGTTATGGTGCAGAA. Translation: CASSSRGYGAE. The full CDR3 protein is CASSSRGYGAETLYF.

This clone was counted between two and nine times. All gene names here are mouse names. The read comes to an end 4 residues before the CDR3 does, leaving the germline J gene to fill in the end. Other DNA sequences of this sample code for an identical CDR3. This chain joins TRBV1 and TRBJ2-5; 8 bases are shared with TRBD2. CDR1 is NSQYPW and CDR2 is LRSPGD in the germline V gene (reference sequence). The CDR3 is made up of 14 amino acids. The CDR3 is CTCSADPGGDTQYF. Incomplete CDR3 DNA: TGCACCTGCAGTGCAGATCCTGGGGGGGAC.

This clone was observed a handful of times. Each gene name is a mouse one. The read comes to an end 4 residues before the CDR3 does, leaving the germline J gene to fill in the end. The J gene is TRBJ2-2, the V gene TRBV13-3; 12 positions agree with TRBD2. This CDR3 region has 15 residues. V lost 7 bases to trimming and J lost 2 bases; unmatched junction nucleotides: 3. The germline V gene encodes CDR1 NNHDY and CDR2 SYVADS. The chain's CDR3 is CASRDWGVNTGQLYF. Partial CDR3 DNA: TGTGCCAGCCGGGACTGGGGGGTGAACACCGGG.

About this clone: These gene names are mouse names. From the germline J gene comes the end of the CDR3, since the read stops 4 residues before it. The V call is TRBV13-3, the J call TRBJ2-5, with D perhaps TRBD2 (6 bases). From germline, CDR1 is NNHDY and CDR2 SYVADS. CDR3 size: 14 residues. The CDR3 region is CASSAGGKGDTQYF. CDR3 DNA, as far as it was read: TGTGCCAGCAGTGCCGGGGGGAAGGGGGAC.

To note about this clone: Genes here carry mouse names. The CDR3 end falls 4 residues outside the read, so it is completed with the germline J gene. This chain uses TRBV1 with TRBJ2-7; 9 nucleotides align to TRBD2. The V and J ends lost 2 bases and 3 bases, in that order; junction bases with no gene match: 8. The germline V gene encodes CDR1 NSQYPW and CDR2 LRSPGD (reference sequence). The CDR3 extends over 16 amino acids. The CDR3 DNA, read in part, is TGCACCTGCAGTGCAAATACCGGGACTGGGTACTAT. Protein sequence: CTCSANTGTGYY. The full CDR3 sequence reads CTCSANTGTGYYEQYF.

In this sample, this clone turned up a few times. The gene symbols are mouse symbols. The read halts 4 residues ahead of the CDR3 end, with the missing end drawn from the germline J gene. The rearrangement links TRBV13-3 to TRBJ2-4, with TRBD2 matching 7 bases. Germline CDR1 is NNHDY and CDR2 is SYVADS. The CDR3 contains 13 residues. This CDR3 is CASSPDWENTLYF. CDR3 bases read: TGTGCCAGCAGTCCTGACTGGGAAAAC. The complete variable domain, with remaining parts taken from reference TRBV13-3 and TRBJ2-4, reads EAAVTQSPRSKVAVTGGKVTLSCHQTNNHDYMYWYRQDTGHGLRLIHYSYVADSTEKGDIPDGYKASRPSQENFSLILELASLSQTAVYFCASSPDWENTLYFGAGTRLSVL.

To note about this clone: These gene names are mouse names. This specimen includes other DNA sequences encoding the same CDR3. The CDR3 sequence is CTCSAPGQGTGQLYF. The covered CDR3 bases are TGCACCTGCAGTGCGCCGGGACAGGGGACCGGG. The chain employs TRBV1 and TRBJ2-2; the match to TRBD1 covers 10 bases. The read terminates 4 residues ahead of where the CDR3 ends, so the germline J gene completes it. CDR1 and CDR2 (germline): NSQYPW, LRSPGD (reference sequence). This CDR3 is 15 amino acids long. The ends lost 3 bases at V and 5 bases at J; junction bases unmatched: 3.

Regarding this clone: Genes and germline come from the mouse. The CDR3 end lies 4 residues beyond the end of the read and is filled in from the germline J gene. The rearrangement links TRBV1 to TRBJ2-3; 7 bases are shared with TRBD1. CDR3 length equals 16 residues. The germline V gene has CDR1 NSQYPW and CDR2 LRSPGD (reference sequence). J lost 4 bases, V lost 0 bases, and 7 bases had no gene match. CDR3 DNA (partial): TGCACCTGCAGTGCAGATTATGGACAGGAGTCAGAA. This encodes CTCSADYGQESE. The CDR3 in full is CTCSADYGQESETLYF.

Concerning this clone: Genes here carry mouse names. The read terminates 4 residues ahead of where the CDR3 ends, so the germline J gene completes it. The genes are TRBV13-2 and TRBJ2-5; 12 nucleotides agree with TRBD1. Germline CDR1 is NNHNN and CDR2 is SYGAGS (reference sequence). The CDR3 consists of 16 residues. CDR3 loop: CASGDPGQGAGDTQYF. The CDR3 DNA, read in part, is TGTGCCAGCGGTGATCCGGGACAGGGGGCAGGGGAC.

This clone was counted a few times. Any gene name here is a mouse gene name. The observed sequence ends 4 residues before the CDR3 terminus, with the missing tail filled in from the germline J gene. The chain employs TRBV1 and TRBJ2-4; TRBD2 matches at 10 bases. Germline lookup yields CDR1 NSQYPW and CDR2 LRSPGD (reference sequence). The length of the CDR3 is 17 residues. The DNA read from the CDR3 is TGCACCTGCAGTGCAGATCCAGGGACTGGGGACAAAAAC. This encodes CTCSADPGTGDKN. The entire CDR3 sequence reads CTCSADPGTGDKNTLYF.

This clone was seen many times. These gene names are mouse names. The read falls 4 residues short of the CDR3 end, and the missing part is taken from the germline J gene. The chain combines TRBV13-3 with TRBJ2-1, with 9 bases that match TRBD1. Looked up from germline, CDR1 is NNHDY and CDR2 is SYVADS. This CDR3 is built from 14 residues. CDR3 protein: CASSGGTGSPEQFF. Incomplete CDR3 DNA: TGTGCCAGCAGTGGTGGGACAGGGAGCCCT.

About this clone: Gene names denote mouse genes. The read ends 4 residues before the CDR3 terminus; that terminus is restored from the germline J gene. V gene TRBV5 combines with J gene TRBJ1-4, with 7 bases lining up with TRBD1. This CDR3 is built from 15 residues. The junction had 3 bases not matched to a gene; V was cut back by 1 base and J by 4 bases. Germline V gene data show CDR1 as LGHNA and CDR2 as YNLKQL (reference sequence). This chain's CDR3 is CASSQVGDSNERLFF. The DNA read from the CDR3 is TGTGCCAGCAGCCAAGTGGGGGACAGCAACGAA.

This clone was seen only a few times. Gene names are mouse gene names. The CDR3 extends 4 residues past the end of the read, so its final part is completed from the germline J gene. The J gene is TRBJ2-1, the V gene TRBV13-1; 10 bases align to TRBD1. Trimming took 3 bases from V and 5 from J; bases not matched to a gene: 5. Germline V gene sequence: CDR1 NSHNY, CDR2 SYGAGN. CDR3 length: 15 residues. The CDR3 sequence: CASSASGTGDAEQFF. The covered CDR3 bases are TGTGCCAGCAGTGCCTCCGGGACAGGGGATGCT.